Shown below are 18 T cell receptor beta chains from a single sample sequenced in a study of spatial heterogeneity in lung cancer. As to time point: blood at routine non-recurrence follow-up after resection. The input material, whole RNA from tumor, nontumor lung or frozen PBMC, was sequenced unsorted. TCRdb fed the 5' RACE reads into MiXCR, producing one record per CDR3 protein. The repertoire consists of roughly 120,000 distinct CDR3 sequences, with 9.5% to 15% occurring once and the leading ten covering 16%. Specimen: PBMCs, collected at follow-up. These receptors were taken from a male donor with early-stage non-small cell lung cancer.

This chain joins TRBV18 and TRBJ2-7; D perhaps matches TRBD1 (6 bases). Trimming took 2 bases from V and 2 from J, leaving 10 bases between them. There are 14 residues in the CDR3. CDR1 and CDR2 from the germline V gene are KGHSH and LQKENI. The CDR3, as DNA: TGTGCCAGCTCACCAACAGGGAGAACCTACGAGCAGTACTTC. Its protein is CASSPTGRTYEQYF.

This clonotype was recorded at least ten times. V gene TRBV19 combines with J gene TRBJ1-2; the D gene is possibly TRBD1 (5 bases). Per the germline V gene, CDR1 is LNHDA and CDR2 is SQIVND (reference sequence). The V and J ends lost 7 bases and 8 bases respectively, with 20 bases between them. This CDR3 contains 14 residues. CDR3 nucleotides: TGTGCCAGTACCCCGTGGAAAGGGGTGGAGGGCTACACCTTC. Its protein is CASTPWKGVEGYTF.

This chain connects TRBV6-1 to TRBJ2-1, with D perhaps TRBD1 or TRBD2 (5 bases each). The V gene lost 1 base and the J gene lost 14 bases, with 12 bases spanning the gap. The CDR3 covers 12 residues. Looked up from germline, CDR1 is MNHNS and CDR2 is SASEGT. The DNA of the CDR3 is TGTGCCAGCAGTGAAGAACAGGAGGAGAAGTTCTTC. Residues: CASSEEQEEKFF.

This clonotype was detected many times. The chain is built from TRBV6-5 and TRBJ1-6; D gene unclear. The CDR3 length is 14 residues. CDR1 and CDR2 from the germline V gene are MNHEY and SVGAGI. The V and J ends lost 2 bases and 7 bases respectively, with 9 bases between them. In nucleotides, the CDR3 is TGTGCCAGCAGTTACACCGGGGTCAATTCACCCCTCCACTTT. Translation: CASSYTGVNSPLHF.

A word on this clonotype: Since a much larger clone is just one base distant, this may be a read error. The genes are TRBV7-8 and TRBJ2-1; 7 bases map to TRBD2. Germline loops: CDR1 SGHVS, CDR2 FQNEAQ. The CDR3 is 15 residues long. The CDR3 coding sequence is TGTGCCAGCAGCATGGATAGCGGGTCCTACAATGAGAAGTTCTTC. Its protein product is CASSMDSGSYNEKFF.

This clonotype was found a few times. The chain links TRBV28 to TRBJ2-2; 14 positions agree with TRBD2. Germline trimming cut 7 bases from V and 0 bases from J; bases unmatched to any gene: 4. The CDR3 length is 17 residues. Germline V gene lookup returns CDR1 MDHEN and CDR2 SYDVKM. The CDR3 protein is CASTGTSGGPNTGELFF. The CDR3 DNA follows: TGTGCCAGCACCGGGACTAGCGGGGGCCCGAACACCGGGGAGCTGTTTTTT.

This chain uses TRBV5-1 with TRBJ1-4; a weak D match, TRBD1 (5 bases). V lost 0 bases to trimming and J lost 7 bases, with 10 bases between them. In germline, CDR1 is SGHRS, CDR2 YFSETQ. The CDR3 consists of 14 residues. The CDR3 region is CASSLEGTSEKLFF. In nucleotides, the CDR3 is TGCGCCAGCAGCTTGGAAGGGACGTCTGAAAAACTGTTTTTT.

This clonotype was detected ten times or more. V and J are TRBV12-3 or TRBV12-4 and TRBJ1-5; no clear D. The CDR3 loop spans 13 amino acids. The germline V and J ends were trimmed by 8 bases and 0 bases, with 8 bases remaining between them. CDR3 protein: CASSATSNQPQHF. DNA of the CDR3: TGTGCCAGCTCTGCTACTAGCAATCAGCCCCAGCATTTT.

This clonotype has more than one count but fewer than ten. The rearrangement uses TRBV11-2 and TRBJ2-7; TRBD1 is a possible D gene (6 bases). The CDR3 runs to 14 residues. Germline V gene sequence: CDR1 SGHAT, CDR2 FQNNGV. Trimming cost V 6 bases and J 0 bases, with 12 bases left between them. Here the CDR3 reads CASSSDRFSYEQYF. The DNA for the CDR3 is TGTGCCAGCAGTTCAGACAGGTTCTCCTACGAGCAGTACTTC.

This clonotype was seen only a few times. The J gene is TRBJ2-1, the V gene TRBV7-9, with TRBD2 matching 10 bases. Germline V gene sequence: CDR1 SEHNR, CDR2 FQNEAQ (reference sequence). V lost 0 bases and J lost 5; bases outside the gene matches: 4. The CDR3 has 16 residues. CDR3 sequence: CASSLAGLAPDNEQFF. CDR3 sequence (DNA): TGTGCCAGCAGCTTAGCGGGACTAGCGCCTGACAATGAGCAGTTCTTC.

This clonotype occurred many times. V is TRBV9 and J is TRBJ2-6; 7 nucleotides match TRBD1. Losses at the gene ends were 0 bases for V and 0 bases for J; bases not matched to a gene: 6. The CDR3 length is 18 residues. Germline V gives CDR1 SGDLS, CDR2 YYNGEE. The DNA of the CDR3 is TGTGCCAGCAGCGTAGCTCGACAGGGCGGCTCTGGGGCCAACGTCCTGACTTTC. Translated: CASSVARQGGSGANVLTF.

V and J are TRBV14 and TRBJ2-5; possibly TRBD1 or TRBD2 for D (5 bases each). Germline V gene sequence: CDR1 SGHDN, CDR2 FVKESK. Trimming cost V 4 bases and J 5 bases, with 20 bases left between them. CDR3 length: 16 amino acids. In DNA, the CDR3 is TGTGCCAGCAGCCTTCCCGGGACGCTCAATAGGGAGACCCAGTACTTC. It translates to CASSLPGTLNRETQYF.

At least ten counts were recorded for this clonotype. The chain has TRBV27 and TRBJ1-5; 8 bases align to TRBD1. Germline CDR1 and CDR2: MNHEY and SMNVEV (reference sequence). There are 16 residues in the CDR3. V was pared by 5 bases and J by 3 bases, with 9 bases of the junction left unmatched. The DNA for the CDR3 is TGTGCCAGCAGTCGGGGGCCGGGACAGGACAATCAGCCCCAGCATTTT. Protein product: CASSRGPGQDNQPQHF.

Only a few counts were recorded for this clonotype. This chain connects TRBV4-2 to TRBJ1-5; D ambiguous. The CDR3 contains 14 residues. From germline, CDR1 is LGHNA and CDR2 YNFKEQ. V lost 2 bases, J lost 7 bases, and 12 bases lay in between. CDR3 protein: CASSQTGLIQPQHF. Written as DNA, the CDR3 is TGTGCCAGCAGCCAAACGGGCCTGATCCAGCCCCAGCATTTT.

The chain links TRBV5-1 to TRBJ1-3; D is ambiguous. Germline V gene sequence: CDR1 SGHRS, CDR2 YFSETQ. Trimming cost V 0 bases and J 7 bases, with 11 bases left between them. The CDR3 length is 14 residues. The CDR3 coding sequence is TGCGCCAGCAGCTTGGAGGCACCGGGGAACACCATATATTTT. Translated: CASSLEAPGNTIYF.

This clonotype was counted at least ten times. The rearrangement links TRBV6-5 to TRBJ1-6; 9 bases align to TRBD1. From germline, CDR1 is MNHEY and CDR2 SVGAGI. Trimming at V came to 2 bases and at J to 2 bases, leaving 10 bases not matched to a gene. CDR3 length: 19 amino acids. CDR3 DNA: TGTGCCAGCAGTTACGATACAGGGGGCATTTCCCCCTATAATTCACCCCTCCACTTT. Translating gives CASSYDTGGISPYNSPLHF.

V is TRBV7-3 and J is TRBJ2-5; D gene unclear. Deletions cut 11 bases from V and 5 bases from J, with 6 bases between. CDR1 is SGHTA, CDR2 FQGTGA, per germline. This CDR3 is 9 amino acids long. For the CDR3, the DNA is TGTGCCGAGGTGGAGACCCAGTACTTC. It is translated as CAEVETQYF.

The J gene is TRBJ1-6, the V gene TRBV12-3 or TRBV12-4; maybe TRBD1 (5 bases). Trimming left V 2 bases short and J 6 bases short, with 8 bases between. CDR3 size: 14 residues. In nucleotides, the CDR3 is TGTGCCAGCAGTTTAAGGCAGGGTAATTCACCCCTCCACTTT. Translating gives CASSLRQGNSPLHF.